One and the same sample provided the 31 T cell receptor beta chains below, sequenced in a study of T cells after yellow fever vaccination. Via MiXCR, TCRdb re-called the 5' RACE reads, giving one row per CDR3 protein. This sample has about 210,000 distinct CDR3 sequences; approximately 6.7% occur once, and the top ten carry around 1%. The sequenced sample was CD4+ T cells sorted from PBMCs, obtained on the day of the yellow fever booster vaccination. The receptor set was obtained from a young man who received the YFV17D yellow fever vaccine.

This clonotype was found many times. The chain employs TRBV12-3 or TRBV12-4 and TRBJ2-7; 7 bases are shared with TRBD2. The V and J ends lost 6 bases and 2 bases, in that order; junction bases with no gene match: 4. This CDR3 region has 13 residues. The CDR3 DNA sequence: TGTGCCAGCAGCCCGGGGGGAGCCTACGAGCAGTACTTC. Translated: CASSPGGAYEQYF.

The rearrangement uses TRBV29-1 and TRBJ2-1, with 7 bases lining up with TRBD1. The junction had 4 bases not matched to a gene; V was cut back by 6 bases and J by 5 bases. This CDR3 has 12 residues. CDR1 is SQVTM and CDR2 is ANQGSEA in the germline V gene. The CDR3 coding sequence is TGCAGCGTCGACAGGGTAGACAATGAGCAGTTCTTC. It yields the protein CSVDRVDNEQFF.

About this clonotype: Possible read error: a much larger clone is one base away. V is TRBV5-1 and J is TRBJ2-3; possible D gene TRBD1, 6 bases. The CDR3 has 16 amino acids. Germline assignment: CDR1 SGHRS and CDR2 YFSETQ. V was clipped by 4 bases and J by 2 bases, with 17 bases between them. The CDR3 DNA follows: TGCGCCAGCAGCCCCGGGCTTGGGGGACACACAGATACGCAGTATTTT. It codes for CASSPGLGGHTDTQYF.

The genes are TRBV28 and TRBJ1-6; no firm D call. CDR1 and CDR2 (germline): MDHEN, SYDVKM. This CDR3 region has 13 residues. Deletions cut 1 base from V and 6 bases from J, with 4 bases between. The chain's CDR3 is CASSLYVNSPLHF. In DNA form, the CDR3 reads TGTGCCAGCAGTTTATATGTTAATTCACCCCTCCACTTT.

CDR3 bases: TGTGCCAGCAGTTTAGCAGAAAACATTCAGTACTTC. Translating it yields CASSLAENIQYF. J is TRBJ2-4 and V is TRBV12-3 or TRBV12-4; D ambiguous. Trimming cost V 0 bases and J 5 bases, with 2 bases left between them. CDR3 size: 12 residues.

CDR3 residues: CASSPRGPTDTQYF. CDR3 sequence (DNA): TGTGCCAGCAGCCCCAGAGGGCCCACAGATACGCAGTATTTT. V gene TRBV7-2 combines with J gene TRBJ2-3, with a possible D match to TRBD2 (5 bases). Deletions cut 5 bases from V and 2 bases from J, with 11 bases between. The CDR3 is made up of 14 amino acids. Germline V gene lookup returns CDR1 SGHTA and CDR2 FQGNSA.

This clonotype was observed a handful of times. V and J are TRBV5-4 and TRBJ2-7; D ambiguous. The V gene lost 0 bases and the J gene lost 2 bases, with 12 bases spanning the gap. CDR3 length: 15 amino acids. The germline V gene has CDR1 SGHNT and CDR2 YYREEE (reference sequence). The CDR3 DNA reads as TGTGCCAGCAGCTTGGGTGACGGGTTTACCTACGAGCAGTACTTC. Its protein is CASSLGDGFTYEQYF.

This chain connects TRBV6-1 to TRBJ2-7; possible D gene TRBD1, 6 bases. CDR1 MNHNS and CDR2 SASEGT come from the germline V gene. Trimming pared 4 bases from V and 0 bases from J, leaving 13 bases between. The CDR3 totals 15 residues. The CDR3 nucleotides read TGTGCCAGCAGTGCTTATCCGACAGGCTCCTACGAGCAGTACTTC. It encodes CASSAYPTGSYEQYF.

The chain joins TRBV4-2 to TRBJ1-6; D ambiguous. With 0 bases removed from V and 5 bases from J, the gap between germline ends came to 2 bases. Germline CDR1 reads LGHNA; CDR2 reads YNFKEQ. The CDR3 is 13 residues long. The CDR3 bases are TGTGCCAGCAGCCAAGAGAATAATTCACCCCTCCACTTT. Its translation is CASSQENNSPLHF.

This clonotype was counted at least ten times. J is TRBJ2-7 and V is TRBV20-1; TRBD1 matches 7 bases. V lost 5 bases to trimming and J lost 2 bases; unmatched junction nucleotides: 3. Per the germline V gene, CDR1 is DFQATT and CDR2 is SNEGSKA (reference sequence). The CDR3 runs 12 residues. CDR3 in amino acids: CSAGDSTYEQYF. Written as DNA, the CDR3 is TGCAGTGCTGGGGACAGCACCTACGAGCAGTACTTC.

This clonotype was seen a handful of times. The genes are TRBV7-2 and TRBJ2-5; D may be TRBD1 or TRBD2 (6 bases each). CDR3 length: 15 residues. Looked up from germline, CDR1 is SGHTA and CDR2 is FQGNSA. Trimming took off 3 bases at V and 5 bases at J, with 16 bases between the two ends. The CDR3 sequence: CASSFSGGARETQYF. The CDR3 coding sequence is TGTGCCAGCAGCTTTTCCGGGGGCGCTCGTGAGACCCAGTACTTC. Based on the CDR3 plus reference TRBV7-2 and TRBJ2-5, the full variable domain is GAGVSQSPSNKVTEKGKDVELRCDPISGHTALYWYRQSLGQGLEFLIYFQGNSAPDKSGLPSDRFSAERTGGSVSTLTIQRTQQEDSAVYLCASSFSGGARETQYFGPGTRLLVL.

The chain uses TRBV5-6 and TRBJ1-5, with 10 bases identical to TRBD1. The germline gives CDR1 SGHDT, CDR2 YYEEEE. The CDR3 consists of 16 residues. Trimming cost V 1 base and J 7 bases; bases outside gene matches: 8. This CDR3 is CASSLLRGTGDQPQHF. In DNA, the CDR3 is TGTGCCAGCAGCTTGTTGAGGGGGACAGGGGACCAGCCCCAGCATTTT.

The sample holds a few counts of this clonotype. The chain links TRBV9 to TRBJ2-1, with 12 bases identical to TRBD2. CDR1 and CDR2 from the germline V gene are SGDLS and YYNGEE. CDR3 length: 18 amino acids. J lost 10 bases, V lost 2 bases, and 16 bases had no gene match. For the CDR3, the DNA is TGTGCCAGCAGCGTTAGGGGGGGGCTAGCGGGAGGGCCCGGGGAGCAGTTCTTC. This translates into CASSVRGGLAGGPGEQFF.

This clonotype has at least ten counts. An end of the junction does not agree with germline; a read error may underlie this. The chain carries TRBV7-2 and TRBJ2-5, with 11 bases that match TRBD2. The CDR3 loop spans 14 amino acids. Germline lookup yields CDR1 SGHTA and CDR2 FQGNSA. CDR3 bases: TGTGCCAGCAGCATAGCGGGAGGGCAGAAGACCCAGTACTTC. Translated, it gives CASSIAGGQKTQYF.

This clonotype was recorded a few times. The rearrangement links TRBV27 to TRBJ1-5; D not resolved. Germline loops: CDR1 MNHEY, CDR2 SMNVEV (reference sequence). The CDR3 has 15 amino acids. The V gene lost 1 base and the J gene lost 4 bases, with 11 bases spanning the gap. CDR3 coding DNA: TGTGCCAGCAGTTTATTGACGGGCGGGAATCAGCCCCAGCATTTT. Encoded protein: CASSLLTGGNQPQHF.

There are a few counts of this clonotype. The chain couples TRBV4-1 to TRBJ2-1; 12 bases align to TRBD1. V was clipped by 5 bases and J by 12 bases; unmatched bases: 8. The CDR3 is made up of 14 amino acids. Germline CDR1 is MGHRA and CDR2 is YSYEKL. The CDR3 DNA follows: TGCGCCAGCAGCAACCGGGACAGGGGGCTTGGGCAGTTCTTC. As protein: CASSNRDRGLGQFF.

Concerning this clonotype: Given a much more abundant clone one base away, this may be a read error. CDR3 in amino acids: CCALTSGRGKLNEQFF. Here the CDR3 DNA reads TGCTGTGCCCTCACCAGCGGGAGGGGGAAGTTGAATGAGCAGTTCTTC. The chain joins TRBV20-1 to TRBJ2-1; TRBD2 matches at 10 bases. This CDR3 comprises 16 residues. Germline CDR1 DFQATT, CDR2 SNEGSKA (reference sequence).

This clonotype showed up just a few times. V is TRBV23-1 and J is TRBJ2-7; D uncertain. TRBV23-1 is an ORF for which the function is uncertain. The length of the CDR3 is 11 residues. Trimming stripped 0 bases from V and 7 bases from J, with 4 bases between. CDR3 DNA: TGCGCCAGCAGTCAATCGGTGGAGCAGTACTTC. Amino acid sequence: CASSQSVEQYF.

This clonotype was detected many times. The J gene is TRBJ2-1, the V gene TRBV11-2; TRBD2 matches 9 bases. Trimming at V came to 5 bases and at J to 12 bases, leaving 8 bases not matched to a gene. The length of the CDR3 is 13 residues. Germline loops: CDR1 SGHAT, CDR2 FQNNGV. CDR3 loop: CASSPGSSGRQFF. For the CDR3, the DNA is TGTGCCAGCAGCCCAGGGAGTAGCGGGAGGCAGTTCTTC. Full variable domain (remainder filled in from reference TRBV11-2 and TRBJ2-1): EAGVAQSPRYKIIEKRQSVAFWCNPISGHATLYWYQQILGQGPKLLIQFQNNGVVDDSQLPKDRFSAERLKGVDSTLKIQPAKLEDSAVYLCASSPGSSGRQFFGPGTRLTVL.

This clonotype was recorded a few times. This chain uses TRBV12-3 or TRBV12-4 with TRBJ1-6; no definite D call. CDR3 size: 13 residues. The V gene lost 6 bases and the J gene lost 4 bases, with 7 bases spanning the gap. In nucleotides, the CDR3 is TGTGCCAGCAGAGACACTTATAATTCACCCCTCCACTTT. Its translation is CASRDTYNSPLHF.

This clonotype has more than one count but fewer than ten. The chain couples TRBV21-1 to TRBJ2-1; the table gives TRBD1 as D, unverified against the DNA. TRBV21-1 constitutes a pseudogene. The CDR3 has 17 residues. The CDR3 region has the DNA TGTGCCAGCAGCAAGACATCCCCCCTCCGGAGAATGAATGAGCAGTTCTTC. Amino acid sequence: CASSKTSPLRRMNEQFF.

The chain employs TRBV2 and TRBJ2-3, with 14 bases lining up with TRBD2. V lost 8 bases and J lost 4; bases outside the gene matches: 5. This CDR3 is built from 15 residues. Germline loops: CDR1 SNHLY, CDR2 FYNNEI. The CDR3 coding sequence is TGTGCCAGCGGCAGACTAGCGGGAGGGGCAGATACGCAGTATTTT. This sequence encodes CASGRLAGGADTQYF. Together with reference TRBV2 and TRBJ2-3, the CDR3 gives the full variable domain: EPEVTQTPSHQVTQMGQEVILRCVPISNHLYFYWYRQILGQKVEFLVSFYNNEISEKSEIFDDQFSVERPDGSNFTLKIRSTKLEDSAMYFCASGRLAGGADTQYFGPGTRLTVL.

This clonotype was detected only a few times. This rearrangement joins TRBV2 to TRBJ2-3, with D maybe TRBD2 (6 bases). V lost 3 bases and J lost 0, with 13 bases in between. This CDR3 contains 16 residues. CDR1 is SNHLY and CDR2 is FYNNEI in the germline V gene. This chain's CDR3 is CASSEGAGSSTDTQYF. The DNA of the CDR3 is TGTGCCAGCAGTGAGGGTGCGGGATCTAGCACAGATACGCAGTATTTT.

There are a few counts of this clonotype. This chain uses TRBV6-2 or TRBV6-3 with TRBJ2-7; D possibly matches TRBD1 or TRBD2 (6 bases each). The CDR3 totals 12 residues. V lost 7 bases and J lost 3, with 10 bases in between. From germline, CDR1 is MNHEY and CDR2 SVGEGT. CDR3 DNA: TGTGCCAGCAAGGGGGGAAACTACGAGCAGTACTTC. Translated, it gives CASKGGNYEQYF.

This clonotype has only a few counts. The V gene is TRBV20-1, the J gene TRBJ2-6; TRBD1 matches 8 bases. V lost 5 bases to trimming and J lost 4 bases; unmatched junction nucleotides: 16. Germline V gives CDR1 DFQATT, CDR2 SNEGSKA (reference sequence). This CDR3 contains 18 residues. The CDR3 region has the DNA TGCAGTGCTGTCGGACAGGGCAAGATTTCTTGGGGGGCCAACGTCCTGACTTTC. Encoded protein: CSAVGQGKISWGANVLTF.

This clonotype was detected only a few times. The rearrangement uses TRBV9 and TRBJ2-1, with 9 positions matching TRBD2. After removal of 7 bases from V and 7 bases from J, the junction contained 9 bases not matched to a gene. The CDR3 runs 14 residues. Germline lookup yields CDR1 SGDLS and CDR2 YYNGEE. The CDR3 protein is CASAGSGRLNEQFF. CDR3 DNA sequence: TGTGCCAGCGCCGGGAGCGGGAGGCTTAATGAGCAGTTCTTC.

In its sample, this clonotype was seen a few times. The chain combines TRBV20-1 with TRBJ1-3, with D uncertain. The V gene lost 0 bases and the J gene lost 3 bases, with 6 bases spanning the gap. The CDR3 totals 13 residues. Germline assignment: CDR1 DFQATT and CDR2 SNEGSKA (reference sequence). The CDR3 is CSARELVGNTIYF. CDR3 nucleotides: TGCAGTGCTAGAGAATTGGTTGGAAACACCATATATTTT.

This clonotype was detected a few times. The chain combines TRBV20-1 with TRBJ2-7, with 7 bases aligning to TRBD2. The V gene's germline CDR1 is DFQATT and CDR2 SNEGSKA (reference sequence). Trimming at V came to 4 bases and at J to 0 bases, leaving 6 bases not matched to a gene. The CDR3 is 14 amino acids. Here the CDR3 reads CSATGGPSSYEQYF. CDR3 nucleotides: TGCAGTGCTACGGGAGGACCAAGCTCCTACGAGCAGTACTTC.

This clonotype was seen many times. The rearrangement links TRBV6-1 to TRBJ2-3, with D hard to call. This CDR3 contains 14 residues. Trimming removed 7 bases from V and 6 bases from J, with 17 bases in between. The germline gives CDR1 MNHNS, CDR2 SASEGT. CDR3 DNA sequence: TGTGCCAGCACCTCCCCCGATGGGTCGGATACGCAGTATTTT. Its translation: CASTSPDGSDTQYF.

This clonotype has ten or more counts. This CDR3 reads CASSPSWTSASNEQFF. The CDR3 coding sequence is TGTGCCAGCAGCCCAAGTTGGACTAGCGCCTCCAATGAGCAGTTCTTC. The chain employs TRBV9 and TRBJ2-1, with 9 bases aligning to TRBD2. V gave up 4 bases and J gave up 6 bases; unmatched junction bases: 11. Germline V gene data show CDR1 as SGDLS and CDR2 as YYNGEE. The CDR3 sequence is 16 residues long.

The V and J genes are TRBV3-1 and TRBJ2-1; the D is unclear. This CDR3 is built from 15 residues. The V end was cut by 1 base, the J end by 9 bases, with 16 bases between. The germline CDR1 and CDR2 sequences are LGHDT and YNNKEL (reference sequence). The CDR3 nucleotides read TGTGCCAGCAGCCAAGTAGGTCTTGGCGGTCGTGAGCAGTTCTTC. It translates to CASSQVGLGGREQFF.